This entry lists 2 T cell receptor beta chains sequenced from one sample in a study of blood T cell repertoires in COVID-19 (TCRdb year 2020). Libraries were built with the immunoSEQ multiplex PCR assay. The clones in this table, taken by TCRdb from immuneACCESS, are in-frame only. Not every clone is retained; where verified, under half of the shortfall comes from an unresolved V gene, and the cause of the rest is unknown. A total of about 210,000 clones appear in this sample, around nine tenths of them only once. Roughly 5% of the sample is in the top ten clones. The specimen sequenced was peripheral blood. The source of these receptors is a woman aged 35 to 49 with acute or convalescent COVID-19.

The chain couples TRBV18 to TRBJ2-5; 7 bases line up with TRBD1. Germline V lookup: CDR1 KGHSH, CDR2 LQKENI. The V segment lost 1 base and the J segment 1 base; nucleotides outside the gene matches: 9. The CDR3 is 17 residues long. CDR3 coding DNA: TGTGCCAGCTCACCACGGCCCCCCGGGACAGTCCAAGAGACCCAGTACTTC. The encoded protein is CASSPRPPGTVQETQYF.

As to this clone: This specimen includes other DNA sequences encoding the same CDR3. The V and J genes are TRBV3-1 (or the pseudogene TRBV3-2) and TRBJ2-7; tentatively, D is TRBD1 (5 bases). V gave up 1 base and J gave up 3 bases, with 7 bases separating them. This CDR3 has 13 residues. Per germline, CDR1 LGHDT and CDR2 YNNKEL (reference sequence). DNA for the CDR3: TGTGCCAGCAGCCAAGGGCAGGGCTACGAGCAGTACGTC. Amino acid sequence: CASSQGQGYEQYV.